This T cell receptor (beta chain) was profiled in a study of CD8 T cells in ankylosing spondylitis. TCRdb redid the calling of the 5' RACE reads with MiXCR, one entry per CDR3 protein. The data contain just under 550,000 distinct CDR3 sequences, 10% to 15% of them singletons. This clonotype was observed a handful of times. Its antigen is unknown. Study observations and caveats: There was a TCR beta motif, made of eight highly homologous variants, that appeared characteristic of ankylosing spondylitis blood.

This CDR3 region has 18 residues. Unmatched junction bases numbered 11, after V lost 2 bases and J lost 0 bases. Sequences were obtained from blood, either unsorted or a sorted T cell fraction (not recorded which). The TCR sequence derives from a male donor with ankylosing spondylitis. The chain uses TRBV12-3 or TRBV12-4 and TRBJ1-2, with 8 bases matching TRBD1. The chain's CDR3 is CASSLRTGMSLSNYGYTF. The CDR3 region has the DNA TGTGCCAGCAGTTTACGGACAGGGATGTCTTTATCTAACTATGGCTACACCTTC.